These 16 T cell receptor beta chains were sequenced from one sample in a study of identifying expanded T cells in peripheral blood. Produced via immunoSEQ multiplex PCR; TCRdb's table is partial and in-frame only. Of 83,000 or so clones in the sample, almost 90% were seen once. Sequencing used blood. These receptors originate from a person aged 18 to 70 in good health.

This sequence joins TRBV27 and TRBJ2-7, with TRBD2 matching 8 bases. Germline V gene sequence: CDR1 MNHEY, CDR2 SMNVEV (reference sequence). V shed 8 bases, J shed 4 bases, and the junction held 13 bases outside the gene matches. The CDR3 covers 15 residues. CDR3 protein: CASRIFKRGSYEQYF. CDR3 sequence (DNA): TGTGCCAGCCGCATCTTCAAGCGGGGGAGTTACGAGCAGTACTTC.

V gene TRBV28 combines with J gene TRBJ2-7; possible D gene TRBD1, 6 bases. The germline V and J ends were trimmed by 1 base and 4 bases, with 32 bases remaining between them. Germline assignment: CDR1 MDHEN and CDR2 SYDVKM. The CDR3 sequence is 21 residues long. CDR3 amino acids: CASSLSRASDRAGDSRYEQYF. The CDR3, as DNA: TGTGCCAGCAGTTTATCCCGGGCGTCTGATCGAGCAGGGGATTCTAGATACGAGCAGTACTTC. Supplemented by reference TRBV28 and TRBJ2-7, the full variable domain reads DVKVTQSSRYLVKRTGEKVFLECVQDMDHENMFWYRQDPGLGLRLIYFSYDVKMKEKGDIPEGYSVSREKKERFSLILESASTNQTSMYLCASSLSRASDRAGDSRYEQYFGPGTRLTVT.

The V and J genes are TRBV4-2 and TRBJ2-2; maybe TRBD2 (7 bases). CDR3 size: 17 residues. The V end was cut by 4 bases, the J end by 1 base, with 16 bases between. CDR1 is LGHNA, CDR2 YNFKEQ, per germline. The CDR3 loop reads CASSLRGAGQNTGELFF. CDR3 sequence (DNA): TGTGCCAGCAGCCTCCGGGGGGCGGGGCAGAACACCGGGGAGCTGTTTTTT.

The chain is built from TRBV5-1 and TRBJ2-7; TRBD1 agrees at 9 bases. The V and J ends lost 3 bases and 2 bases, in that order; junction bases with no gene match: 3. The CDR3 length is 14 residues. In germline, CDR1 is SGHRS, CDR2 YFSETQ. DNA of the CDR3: TGCGCCAGCAGCTACAGACAGGGGGCCTACGAGCAGTACTTC. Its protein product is CASSYRQGAYEQYF.

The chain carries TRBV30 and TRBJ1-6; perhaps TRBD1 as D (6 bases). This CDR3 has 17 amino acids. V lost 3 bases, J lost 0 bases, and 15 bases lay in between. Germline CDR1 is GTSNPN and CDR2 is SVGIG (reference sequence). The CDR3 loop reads CAWSGGQGLSYNSPLHF. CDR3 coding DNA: TGTGCCTGGAGCGGGGGGCAGGGTCTCTCCTATAATTCACCCCTCCACTTT.

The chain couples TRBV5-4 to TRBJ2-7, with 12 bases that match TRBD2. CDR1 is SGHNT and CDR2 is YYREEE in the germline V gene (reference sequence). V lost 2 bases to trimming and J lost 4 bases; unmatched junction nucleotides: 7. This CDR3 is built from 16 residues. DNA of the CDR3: TGTGCCAGCAGCTTATTCACTAGCGGGAGGTTTTACGAGCAGTACTTC. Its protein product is CASSLFTSGRFYEQYF.

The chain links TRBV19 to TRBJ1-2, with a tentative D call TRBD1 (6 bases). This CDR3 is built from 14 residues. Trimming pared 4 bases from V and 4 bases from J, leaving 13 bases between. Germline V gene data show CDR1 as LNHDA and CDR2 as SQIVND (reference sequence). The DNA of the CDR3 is TGTGCCAGTAGTAGGGGGGCGCTGCCCTATGGCTACACCTTC. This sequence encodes CASSRGALPYGYTF. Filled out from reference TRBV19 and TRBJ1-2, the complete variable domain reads DGGITQSPKYLFRKEGQNVTLSCEQNLNHDAMYWYRQDPGQGLRLIYYSQIVNDFQKGDIAEGYSVSREKKESFPLTVTSAQKNPTAFYLCASSRGALPYGYTFGSGTRLTVV.

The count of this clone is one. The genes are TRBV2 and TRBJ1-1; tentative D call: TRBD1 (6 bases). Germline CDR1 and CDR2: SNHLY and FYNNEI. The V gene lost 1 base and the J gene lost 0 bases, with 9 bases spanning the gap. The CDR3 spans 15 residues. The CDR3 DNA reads TGTGCCAGCAGTGAAGTGAGGACAGTGAACACTGAAGCTTTCTTT. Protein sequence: CASSEVRTVNTEAFF.

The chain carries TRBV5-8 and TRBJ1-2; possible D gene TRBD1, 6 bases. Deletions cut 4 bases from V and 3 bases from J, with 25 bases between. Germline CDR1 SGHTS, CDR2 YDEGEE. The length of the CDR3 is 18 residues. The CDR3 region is CASSGYTYLTGLYYGYTF. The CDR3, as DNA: TGTGCCAGCAGCGGGTACACCTACCTGACAGGCCTATACTATGGCTACACCTTC.

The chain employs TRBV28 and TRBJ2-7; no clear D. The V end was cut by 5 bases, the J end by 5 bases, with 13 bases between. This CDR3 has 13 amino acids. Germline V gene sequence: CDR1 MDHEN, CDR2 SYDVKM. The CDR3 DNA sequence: TGTGCCAGCAGTCCCACCGTACAACACGAGCAGTACTTC. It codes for CASSPTVQHEQYF.

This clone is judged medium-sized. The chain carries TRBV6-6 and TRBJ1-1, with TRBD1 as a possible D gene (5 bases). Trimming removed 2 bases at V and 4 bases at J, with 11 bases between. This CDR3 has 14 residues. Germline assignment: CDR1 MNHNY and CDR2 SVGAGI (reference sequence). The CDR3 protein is CASSYNGGSTEAFF. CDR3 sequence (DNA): TGTGCCAGCAGTTACAATGGGGGTAGCACTGAAGCTTTCTTT.

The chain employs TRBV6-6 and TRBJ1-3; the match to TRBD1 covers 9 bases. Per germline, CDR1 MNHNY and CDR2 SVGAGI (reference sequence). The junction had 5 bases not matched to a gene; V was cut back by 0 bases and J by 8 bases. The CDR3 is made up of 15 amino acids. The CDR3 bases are TGTGCCAGCAGTTACTCTGAGGACAGGGGTGACACCATATATTTT. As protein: CASSYSEDRGDTIYF.

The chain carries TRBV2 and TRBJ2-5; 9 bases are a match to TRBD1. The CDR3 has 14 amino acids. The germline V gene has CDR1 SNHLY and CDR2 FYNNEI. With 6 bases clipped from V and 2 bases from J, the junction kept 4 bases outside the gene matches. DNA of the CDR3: TGTGCCAGCAGCCGGGACAGGGTACAAGAGACCCAGTACTTC. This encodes CASSRDRVQETQYF.

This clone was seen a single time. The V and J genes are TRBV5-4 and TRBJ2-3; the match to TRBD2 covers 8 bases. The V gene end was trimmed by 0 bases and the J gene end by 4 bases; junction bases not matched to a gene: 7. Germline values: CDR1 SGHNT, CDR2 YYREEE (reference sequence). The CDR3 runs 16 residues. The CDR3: CASSLEPGGPSDTQYF. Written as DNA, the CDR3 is TGTGCCAGCAGCTTGGAACCGGGGGGGCCGTCAGATACGCAGTATTTT.

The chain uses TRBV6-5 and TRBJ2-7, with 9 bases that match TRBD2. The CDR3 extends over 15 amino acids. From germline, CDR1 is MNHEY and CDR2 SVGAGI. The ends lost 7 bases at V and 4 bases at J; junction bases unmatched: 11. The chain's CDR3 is CASKGKRGVEYEQYF. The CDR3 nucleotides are TGTGCCAGCAAAGGGAAGCGGGGGGTAGAGTACGAGCAGTACTTC.

The DNA for the CDR3 is TGTGCCAGTAGCCGACAGGGTTCACGGGCGAACACTGAAGCTTTCTTT. Translation: CASSRQGSRANTEAFF. The J gene is TRBJ1-1, the V gene TRBV19, with 7 bases matching TRBD1. Germline values: CDR1 LNHDA, CDR2 SQIVND (reference sequence). CDR3 length equals 16 residues. V shed 6 bases and J 1 base; nucleotides not matched to a gene: 11.